This TCR beta chain was identified in a study of beta chain features in type 1 diabetes. Turning to the study itself: Similarity in age, gender and cell yields was seen between patients and healthy donors.

This clone was observed a handful of times. V was clipped by 5 bases and J by 11 bases, with 12 bases between them. Germline CDR1 SGHVS, CDR2 FNYEAQ. This CDR3 comprises 11 residues. TCRB transcripts that were expressed got sequenced, as all of the isolated RNA had been reverse transcribed. Libraries were prepared by immunoSEQ multiplex PCR; TCRdb keeps only in-frame clonotypes and omits some of them. This table holds some 500,000 clones, over 10% found once. The J gene is TRBJ2-5, the V gene TRBV7-6; unclear D gene. The sequencing input was naive CD4+ T cells from blood. The receptor was isolated from a woman under 30 in good health. The CDR3 nucleotides are TGTGCCAGCAGCGCTAGTAGTACTCAGTACTTC. It translates to CASSASSTQYF.